This is a list of T cell receptor beta chains from one sample in a study of response to subunit inactivated influenza vaccine. In TCRdb, the RT-PCR reads were re-called with MiXCR into one record per CDR3 protein. The sample contains 600,000 to 700,000 distinct CDR3 sequences, around 13% of which appear only once. The starting material was PBMCs from blood, obtained around 15 days before vaccination. The receptors were sampled from a man in his fifties who received an inactivated influenza vaccine. CDR3s include the opening cysteine and the closing phenylalanine or tryptophan. A D gene is named only where the DNA matches it firmly.

j_call d_call v_call cdr3_aa
TRBJ2-7 . TRBV12-3/TRBV12-4 CASRAGTSYYEQYF
TRBJ2-3 TRBD2 TRBV20-1 CSASSTSGSVPYF
TRBJ1-1 . TRBV12-3/TRBV12-4 CASSFSPGTEAFF
TRBJ1-1 . TRBV10-3 CAISAKWNTEAFF
TRBJ2-6 . TRBV19 CASSSHGGSGANVLTF
TRBJ2-1 TRBD1 TRBV6-1 CASTQDRSNEQFF
TRBJ1-3 . TRBV7-2 CASSLPGGNTIYF
TRBJ1-6 . TRBV7-2 CASSADSPLHF
TRBJ2-7 . TRBV20-1 CSASKDGTRLEQYF
TRBJ2-3 . TRBV7-2 CASSQSRPDTQYF
TRBJ2-5 . TRBV7-2 CASSLAPTETQYF
TRBJ1-4 . TRBV21-1 CASSNARPPDEGINEKLFF
TRBJ2-3 TRBD1 TRBV5-1 CASRPTGLSTDTQYF
TRBJ2-2 . TRBV20-1 CSLTVNTGELFF
TRBJ2-1 . TRBV7-9 CASSEQGYEQFF
TRBJ2-1 TRBD2 TRBV4-2 CASSQAGTSGRAYNEQFF
TRBJ2-2 . TRBV11-1 CASSFGLTGELFF
TRBJ1-2 . TRBV25-1 CASSEGQFLRMTF
TRBJ1-1 . TRBV3-1 CASSQPYTEAFF
TRBJ1-6 . TRBV6-2/TRBV6-3 CASSYATSGNSPLHF
TRBJ2-1 . TRBV5-1 CASSLGEPRYNEQFF
TRBJ1-1 . TRBV4-2 CASSQTTEGWSNTEAFF
TRBJ2-2 TRBD2 TRBV20-1 CSARDWSSGTNTGELFF
TRBJ1-5 . TRBV23-1 CASSQCDSGVLGRCNQPQHF
TRBJ2-2 . TRBV11-2 CASSLAGTFGELFF
TRBJ2-3 TRBD1 TRBV7-8 CASSGTGVDTQYF
TRBJ2-6 TRBD1 TRBV5-1 CASSLGSGGSSGANVLTF
TRBJ2-7 . TRBV6-2/TRBV6-3 CASTRQVTYEQYF
TRBJ2-1 . TRBV4-1 CASSQDRAPQYNEQFF
TRBJ1-2 . TRBV28 CASTPDSNYGYTF
TRBJ2-5 . TRBV5-1 CASSLDRVRQETQYF
TRBJ1-2 TRBD1 TRBV20-1 CSAPLSSTGEGGYTF
TRBJ2-7 . TRBV12-3/TRBV12-4 CASSPNRLHEQYF
TRBJ2-5 . TRBV2 CASSENRTPQETQYF
TRBJ2-1 TRBD1 TRBV4-1 CASSQDPGQGVHNEQFF
TRBJ2-1 . TRBV27 CASSSPYNEQFF
TRBJ2-1 TRBD1 TRBV6-5 CASSYSYRGPRNEQFF
TRBJ2-7 . TRBV20-1 CSARSKRNYEQYF
TRBJ2-3 . TRBV7-9 CASGTAPSTDTQYF
TRBJ1-5 . TRBV12-3/TRBV12-4 CASSLPLSNQPQHF
TRBJ2-1 TRBD1 TRBV4-1 CASSQETGGYNEQFF
TRBJ2-4 . TRBV2 CASSDPGVAKNIQYF
TRBJ2-2 TRBD2 TRBV4-3 CASSQGGGLNTGELFF
TRBJ2-1 TRBD1 TRBV20-1 CSARTGARSYNEQFF
TRBJ2-6 . TRBV5-1 CASSFTGSGANVLTF
TRBJ2-7 TRBD1 TRBV18 CASSPIATGGHEQYF
TRBJ2-3 TRBD2 TRBV11-2 CASSLELADRTDTQYF
TRBJ2-1 TRBD1 TRBV28 CASTRQGAYNEQFF
TRBJ1-1 . TRBV7-9 CASSQDHSMDTEAFF
TRBJ2-1 TRBD1 TRBV20-1 CSILGTGGTSYNEQFF
TRBJ2-7 . TRBV10-3 CAIASHESYEQYF
TRBJ1-6 . TRBV11-2 CASSLASPSNSPLHF
TRBJ2-7 . TRBV12-3/TRBV12-4 CASSAGYEQYF